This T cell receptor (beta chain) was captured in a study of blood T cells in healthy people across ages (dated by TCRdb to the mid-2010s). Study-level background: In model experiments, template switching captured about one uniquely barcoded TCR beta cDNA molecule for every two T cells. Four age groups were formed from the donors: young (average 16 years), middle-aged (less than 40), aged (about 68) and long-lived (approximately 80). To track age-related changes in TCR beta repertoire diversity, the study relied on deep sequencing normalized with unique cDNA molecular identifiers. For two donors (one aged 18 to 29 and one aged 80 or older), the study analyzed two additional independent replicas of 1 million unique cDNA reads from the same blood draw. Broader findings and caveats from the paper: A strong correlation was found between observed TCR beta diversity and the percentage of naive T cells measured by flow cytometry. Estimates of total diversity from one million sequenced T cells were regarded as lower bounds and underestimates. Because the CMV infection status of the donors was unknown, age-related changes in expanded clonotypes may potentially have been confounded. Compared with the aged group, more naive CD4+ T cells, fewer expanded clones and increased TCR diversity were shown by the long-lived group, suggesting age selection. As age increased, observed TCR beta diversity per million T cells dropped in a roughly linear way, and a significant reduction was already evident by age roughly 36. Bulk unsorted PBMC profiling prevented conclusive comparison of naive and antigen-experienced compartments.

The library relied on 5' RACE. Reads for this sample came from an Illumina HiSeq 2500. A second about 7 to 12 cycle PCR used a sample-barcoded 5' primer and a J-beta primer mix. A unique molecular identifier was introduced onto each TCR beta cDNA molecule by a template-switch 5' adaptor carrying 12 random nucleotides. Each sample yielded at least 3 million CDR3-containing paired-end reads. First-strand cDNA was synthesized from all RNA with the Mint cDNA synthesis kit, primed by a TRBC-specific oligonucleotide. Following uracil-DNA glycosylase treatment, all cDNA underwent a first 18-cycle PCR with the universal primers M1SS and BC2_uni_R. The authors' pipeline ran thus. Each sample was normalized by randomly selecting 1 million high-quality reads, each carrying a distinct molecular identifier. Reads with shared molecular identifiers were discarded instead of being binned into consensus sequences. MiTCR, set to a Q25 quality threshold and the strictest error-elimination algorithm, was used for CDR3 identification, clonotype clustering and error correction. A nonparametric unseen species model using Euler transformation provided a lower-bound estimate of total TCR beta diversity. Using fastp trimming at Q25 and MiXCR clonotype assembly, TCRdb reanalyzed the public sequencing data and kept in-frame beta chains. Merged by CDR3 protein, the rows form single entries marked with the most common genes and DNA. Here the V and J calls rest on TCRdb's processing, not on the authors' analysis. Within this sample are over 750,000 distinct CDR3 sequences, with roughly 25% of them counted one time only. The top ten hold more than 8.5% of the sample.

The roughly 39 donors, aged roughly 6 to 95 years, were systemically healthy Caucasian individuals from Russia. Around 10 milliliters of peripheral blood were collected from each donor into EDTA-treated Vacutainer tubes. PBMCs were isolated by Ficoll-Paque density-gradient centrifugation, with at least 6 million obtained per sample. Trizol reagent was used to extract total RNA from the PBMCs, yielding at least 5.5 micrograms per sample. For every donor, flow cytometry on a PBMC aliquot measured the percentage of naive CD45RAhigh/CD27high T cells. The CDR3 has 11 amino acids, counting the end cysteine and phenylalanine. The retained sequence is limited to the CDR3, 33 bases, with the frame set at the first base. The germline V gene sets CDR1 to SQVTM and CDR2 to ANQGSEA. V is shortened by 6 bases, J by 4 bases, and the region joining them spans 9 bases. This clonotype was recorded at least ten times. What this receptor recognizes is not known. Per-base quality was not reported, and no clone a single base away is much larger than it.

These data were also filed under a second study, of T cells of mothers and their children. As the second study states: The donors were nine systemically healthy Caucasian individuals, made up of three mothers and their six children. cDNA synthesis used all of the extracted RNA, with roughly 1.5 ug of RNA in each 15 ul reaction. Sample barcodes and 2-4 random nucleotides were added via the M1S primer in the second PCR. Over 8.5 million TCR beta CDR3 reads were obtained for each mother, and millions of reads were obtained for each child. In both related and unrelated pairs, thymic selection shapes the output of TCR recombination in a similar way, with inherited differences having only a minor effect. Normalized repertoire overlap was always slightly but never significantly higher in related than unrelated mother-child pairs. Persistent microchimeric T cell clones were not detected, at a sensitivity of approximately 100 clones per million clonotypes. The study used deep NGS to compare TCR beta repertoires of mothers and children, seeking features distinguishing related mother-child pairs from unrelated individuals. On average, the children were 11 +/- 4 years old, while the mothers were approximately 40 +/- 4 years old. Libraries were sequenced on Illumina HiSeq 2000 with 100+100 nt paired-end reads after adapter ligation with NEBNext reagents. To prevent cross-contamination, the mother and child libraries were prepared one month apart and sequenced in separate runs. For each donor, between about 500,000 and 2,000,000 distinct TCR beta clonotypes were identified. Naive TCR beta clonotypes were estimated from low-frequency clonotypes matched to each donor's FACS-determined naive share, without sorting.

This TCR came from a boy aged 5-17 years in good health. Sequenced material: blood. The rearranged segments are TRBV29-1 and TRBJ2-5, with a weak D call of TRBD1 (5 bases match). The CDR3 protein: CSVADRETQYF. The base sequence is TGCAGCGTGGCAGACAGAGAGACCCAGTACTTC.